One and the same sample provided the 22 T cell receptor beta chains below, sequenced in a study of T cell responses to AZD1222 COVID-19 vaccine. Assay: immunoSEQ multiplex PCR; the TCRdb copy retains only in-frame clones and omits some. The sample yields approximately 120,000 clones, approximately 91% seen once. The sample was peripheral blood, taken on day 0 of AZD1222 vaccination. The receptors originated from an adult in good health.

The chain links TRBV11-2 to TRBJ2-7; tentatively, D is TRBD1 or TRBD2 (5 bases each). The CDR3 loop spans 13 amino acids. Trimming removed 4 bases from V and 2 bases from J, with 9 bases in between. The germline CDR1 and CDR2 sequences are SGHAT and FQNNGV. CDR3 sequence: CASSSGAAYEQYF. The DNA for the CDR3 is TGTGCCAGCAGCTCCGGGGCCGCCTACGAGCAGTACTTC.

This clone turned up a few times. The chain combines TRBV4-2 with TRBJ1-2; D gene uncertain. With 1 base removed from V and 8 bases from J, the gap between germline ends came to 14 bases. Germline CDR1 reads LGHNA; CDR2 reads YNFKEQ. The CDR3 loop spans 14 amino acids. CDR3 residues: CASSQGGGPSGYTF. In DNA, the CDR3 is TGTGCCAGCAGCCAAGGAGGCGGGCCCAGCGGCTACACCTTC.

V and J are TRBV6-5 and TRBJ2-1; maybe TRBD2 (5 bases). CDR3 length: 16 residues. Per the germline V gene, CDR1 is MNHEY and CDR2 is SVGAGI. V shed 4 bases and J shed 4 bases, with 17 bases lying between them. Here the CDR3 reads CASSSLVAGLYNEQFF. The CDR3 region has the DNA TGTGCCAGCAGTTCCCTGGTGGCGGGCCTGTACAATGAGCAGTTCTTC.

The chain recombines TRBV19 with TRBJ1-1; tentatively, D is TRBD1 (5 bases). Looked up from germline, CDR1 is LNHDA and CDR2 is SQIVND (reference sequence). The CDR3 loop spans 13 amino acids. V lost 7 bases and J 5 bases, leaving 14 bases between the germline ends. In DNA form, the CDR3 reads TGTGCCAGTATCCGGTACGGGGGGACTGAAGCTTTCTTT. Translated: CASIRYGGTEAFF.

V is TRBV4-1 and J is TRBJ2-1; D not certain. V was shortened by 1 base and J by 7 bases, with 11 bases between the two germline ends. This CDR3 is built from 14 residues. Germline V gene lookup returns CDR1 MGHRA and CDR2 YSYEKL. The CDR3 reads CASSQVDAQNEQFF. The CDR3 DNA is TGCGCCAGCAGCCAAGTGGATGCGCAGAATGAGCAGTTCTTC.

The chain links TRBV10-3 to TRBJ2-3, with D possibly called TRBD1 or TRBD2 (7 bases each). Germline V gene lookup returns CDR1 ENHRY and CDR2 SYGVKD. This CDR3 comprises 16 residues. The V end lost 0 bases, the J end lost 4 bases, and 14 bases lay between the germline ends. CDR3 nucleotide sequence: TGTGCCATCAGTGAGTCAAAGACAGGGAGGGCAGATACGCAGTATTTT. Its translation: CAISESKTGRADTQYF.

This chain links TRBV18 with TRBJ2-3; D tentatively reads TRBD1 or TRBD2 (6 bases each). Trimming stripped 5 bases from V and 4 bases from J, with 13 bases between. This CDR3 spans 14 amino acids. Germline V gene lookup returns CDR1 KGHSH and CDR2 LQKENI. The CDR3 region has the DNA TGTGCCAGCTCATCTCAGGGGACTGCAGATACGCAGTATTTT. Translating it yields CASSSQGTADTQYF. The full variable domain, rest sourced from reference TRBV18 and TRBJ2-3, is NAGVMQNPRHLVRRRGQEARLRCSPMKGHSHVYWYRQLPEEGLKFMVYLQKENIIDESGMPKERFSAEFPKEGPSILRIQQVVRGDSAAYFCASSSQGTADTQYFGPGTRLTVL.

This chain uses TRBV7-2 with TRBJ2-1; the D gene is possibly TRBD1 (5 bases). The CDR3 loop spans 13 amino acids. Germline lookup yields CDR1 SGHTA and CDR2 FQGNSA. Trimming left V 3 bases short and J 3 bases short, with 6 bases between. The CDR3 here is CASSFDSYNEQFF. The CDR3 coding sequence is TGTGCCAGCAGCTTCGACAGCTACAATGAGCAGTTCTTC.

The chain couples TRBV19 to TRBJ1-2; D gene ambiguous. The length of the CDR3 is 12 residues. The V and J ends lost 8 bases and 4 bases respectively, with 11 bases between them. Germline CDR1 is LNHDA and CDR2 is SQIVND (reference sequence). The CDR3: CASYMVPYGYTF. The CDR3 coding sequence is TGTGCCAGTTACATGGTACCCTATGGCTACACCTTC. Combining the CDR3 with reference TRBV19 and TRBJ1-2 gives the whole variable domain DGGITQSPKYLFRKEGQNVTLSCEQNLNHDAMYWYRQDPGQGLRLIYYSQIVNDFQKGDIAEGYSVSREKKESFPLTVTSAQKNPTAFYLCASYMVPYGYTFGSGTRLTVV.

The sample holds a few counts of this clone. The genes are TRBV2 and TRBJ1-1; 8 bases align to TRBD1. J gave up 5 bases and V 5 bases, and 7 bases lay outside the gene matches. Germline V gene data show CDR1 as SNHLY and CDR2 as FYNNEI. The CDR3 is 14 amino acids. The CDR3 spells CASSQDRGRTEAFF. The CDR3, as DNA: TGTGCCAGCAGTCAAGACAGGGGAAGAACTGAAGCTTTCTTT.

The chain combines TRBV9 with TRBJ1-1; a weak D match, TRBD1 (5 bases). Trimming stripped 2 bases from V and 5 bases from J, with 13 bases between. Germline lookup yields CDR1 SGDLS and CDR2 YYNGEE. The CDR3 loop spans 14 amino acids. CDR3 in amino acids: CASSVSGGRTEAFF. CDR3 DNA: TGTGCCAGCAGCGTTAGCGGGGGGAGGACTGAAGCTTTCTTT.

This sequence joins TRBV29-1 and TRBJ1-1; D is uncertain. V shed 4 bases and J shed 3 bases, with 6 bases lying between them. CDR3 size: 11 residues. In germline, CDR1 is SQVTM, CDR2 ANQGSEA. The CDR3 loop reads CSVASDTEAFF. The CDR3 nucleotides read TGCAGCGTTGCATCCGACACTGAAGCTTTCTTT.

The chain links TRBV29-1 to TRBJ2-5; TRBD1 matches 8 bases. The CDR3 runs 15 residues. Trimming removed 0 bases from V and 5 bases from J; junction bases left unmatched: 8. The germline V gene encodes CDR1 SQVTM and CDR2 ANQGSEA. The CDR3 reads CSVEDPGRGRETQYF. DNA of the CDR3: TGCAGCGTTGAAGATCCAGGCAGGGGGCGGGAGACCCAGTACTTC. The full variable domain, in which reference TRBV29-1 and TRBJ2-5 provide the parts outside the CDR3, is SAVISQKPSRDICQRGTSLTIQCQVDSQVTMMFWYRQQPGQSLTLIATANQGSEATYESGFVIDKFPISRPNLTFSTLTVSNMSPEDSSIYLCSVEDPGRGRETQYFGPGTRLLVL.

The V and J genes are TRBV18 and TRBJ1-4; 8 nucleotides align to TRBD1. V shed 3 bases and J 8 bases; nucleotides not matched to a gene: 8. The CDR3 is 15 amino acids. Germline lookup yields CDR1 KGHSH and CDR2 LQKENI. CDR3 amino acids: CASSPRQGQGEKLFF. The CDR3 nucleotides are TGTGCCAGCTCACCTCGACAGGGGCAGGGGGAAAAACTGTTTTTT.

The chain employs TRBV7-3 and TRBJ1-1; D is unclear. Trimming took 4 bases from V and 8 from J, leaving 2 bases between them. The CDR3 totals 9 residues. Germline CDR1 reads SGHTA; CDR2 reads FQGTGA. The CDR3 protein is CASSSEAFF. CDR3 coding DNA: TGTGCCAGCAGCTCGGAAGCTTTCTTT.

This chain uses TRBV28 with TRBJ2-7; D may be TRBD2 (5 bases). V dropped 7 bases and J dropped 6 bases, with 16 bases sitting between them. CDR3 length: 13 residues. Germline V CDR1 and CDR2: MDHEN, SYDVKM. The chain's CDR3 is CASNRGFSVEQYF. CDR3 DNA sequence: TGTGCCAGCAATAGAGGGTTTAGTGTCGAGCAGTACTTC.

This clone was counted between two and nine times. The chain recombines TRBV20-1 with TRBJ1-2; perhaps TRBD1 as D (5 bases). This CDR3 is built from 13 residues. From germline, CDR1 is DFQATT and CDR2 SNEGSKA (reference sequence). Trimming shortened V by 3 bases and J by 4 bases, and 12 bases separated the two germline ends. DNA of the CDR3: TGCAGTGCTAGTGGGGGGGTTATCTATGGCTACACCTTC. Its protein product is CSASGGVIYGYTF.

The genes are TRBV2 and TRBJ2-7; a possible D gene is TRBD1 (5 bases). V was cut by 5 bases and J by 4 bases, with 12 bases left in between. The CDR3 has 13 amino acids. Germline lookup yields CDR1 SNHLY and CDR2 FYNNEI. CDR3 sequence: CASSPSQVYEQYF. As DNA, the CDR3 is TGTGCCAGCAGTCCGTCACAGGTTTACGAGCAGTACTTC.

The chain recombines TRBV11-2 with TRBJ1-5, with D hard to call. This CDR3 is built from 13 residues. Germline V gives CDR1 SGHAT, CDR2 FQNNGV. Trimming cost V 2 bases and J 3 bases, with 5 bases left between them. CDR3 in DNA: TGTGCCAGCAGCTTATCCCTCAATCAGCCCCAGCATTTT. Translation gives CASSLSLNQPQHF.

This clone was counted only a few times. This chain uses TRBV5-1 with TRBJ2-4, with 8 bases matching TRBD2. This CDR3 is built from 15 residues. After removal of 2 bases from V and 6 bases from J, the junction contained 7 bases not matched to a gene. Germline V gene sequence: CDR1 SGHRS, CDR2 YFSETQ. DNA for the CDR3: TGCGCCAGCAGCTTAGACGGGAGGGCCCCAAACATTCAGTACTTC. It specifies CASSLDGRAPNIQYF.

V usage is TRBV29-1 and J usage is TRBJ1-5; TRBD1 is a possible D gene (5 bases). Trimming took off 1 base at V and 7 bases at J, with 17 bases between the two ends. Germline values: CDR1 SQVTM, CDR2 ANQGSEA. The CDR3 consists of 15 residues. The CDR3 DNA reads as TGCAGCGTTGAAGTTGGGGGGAGCGGCGGACAGCCCCAGCATTTT. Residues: CSVEVGGSGGQPQHF.

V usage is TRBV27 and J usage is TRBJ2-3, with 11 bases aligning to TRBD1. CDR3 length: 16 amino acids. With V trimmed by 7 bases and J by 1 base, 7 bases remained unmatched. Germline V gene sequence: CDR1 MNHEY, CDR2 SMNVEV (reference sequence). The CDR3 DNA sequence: TGTGCCAGCACCCCGCTGGGACAGGGGGGCACAGATACGCAGTATTTT. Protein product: CASTPLGQGGTDTQYF.